The source of this T cell receptor (beta chain) is a study of cytomegalovirus exposure and HLA in healthy donors. The PCR contained 60 Vbeta and 13 Jbeta primers. Some clones are missing from TCRdb's copy, which holds only in-frame ones; the method was immunoSEQ multiplex PCR. Among some 150,000 clones listed, around 73% were seen once. In the case of this clone: What it binds is unknown.

General study findings and limits: The study listed 164 cytomegalovirus-associated TCR beta chains. Analysis was performed later, and it showed HLA-associated TCR beta chains to be more clonally expanded than equally common others. According to reports, the classifier identified cytomegalovirus status with high specificity and sensitivity.

Source material: PBMCs. The TCR was taken from a male donor in good health and CMV-seronegative.

DNA for the CDR3: TGTGCCAGCTCAACTAGCACAGATACGCAGTATTTT. Amino acids: CASSTSTDTQYF. V and J are TRBV18 and TRBJ2-3; no definite D call. V gave up 5 bases and J gave up 0 bases, with 3 bases separating them. The CDR3 length is 12 residues. CDR1 and CDR2 from the germline V gene are KGHSH and LQKENI. The full variable domain, in which reference TRBV18 and TRBJ2-3 provide the parts outside the CDR3, is NAGVMQNPRHLVRRRGQEARLRCSPMKGHSHVYWYRQLPEEGLKFMVYLQKENIIDESGMPKERFSAEFPKEGPSILRIQQVVRGDSAAYFCASSTSTDTQYFGPGTRLTVL.